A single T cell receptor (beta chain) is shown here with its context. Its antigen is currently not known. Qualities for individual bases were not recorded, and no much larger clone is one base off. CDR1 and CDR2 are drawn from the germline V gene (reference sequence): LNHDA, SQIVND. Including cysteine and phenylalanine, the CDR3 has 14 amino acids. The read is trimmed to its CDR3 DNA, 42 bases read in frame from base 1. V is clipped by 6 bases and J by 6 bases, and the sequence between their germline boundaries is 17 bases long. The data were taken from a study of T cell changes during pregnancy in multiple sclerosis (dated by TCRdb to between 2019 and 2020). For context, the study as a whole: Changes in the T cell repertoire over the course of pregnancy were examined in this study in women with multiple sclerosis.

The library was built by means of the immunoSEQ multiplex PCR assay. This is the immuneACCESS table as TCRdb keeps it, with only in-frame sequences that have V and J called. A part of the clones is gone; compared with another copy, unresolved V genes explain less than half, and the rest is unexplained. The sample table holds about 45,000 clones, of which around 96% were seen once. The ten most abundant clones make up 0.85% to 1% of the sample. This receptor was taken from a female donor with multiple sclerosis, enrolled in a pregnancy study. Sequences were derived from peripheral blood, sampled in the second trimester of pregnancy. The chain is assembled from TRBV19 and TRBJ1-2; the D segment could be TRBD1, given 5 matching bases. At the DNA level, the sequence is TGTGCCAGTAGCCCTACGACAGAGACCCATGGCTACACCTTC. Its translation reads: CASSPTTETHGYTF.